This record looks at one T cell receptor (beta chain) sequence and its context. Through a sample-barcoded 5' primer and a J-beta primer mix, a second PCR was run for about 7 to 12 cycles. A template-switch adaptor with 12 random nucleotides tagged each cDNA molecule. TCRdb passed the 5' RACE reads through MiXCR, listing each CDR3 protein once. The table shows 750,000 to 950,000 distinct CDR3 sequences, with 50% to 65% occurring only once. Germline V gene lookup returns CDR1 DFQATT and CDR2 SNEGSKA (reference sequence). V was trimmed by 2 bases and J by 6 bases, leaving 13 bases between them. The CDR3 totals 13 residues. The sample is drawn from a study of blood T cells in healthy people across ages.

The sample consisted of blood. This chain connects TRBV20-1 to TRBJ1-2; D perhaps matches TRBD1 (5 bases). This receptor was obtained from a man aged 80 or over in good health. The CDR3 here is CSARTRGRNGYTF. CDR3 DNA: TGCAGTGCTAGAACCCGGGGCAGAAATGGCTACACCTTC.